This T cell receptor (beta chain) was sequenced in a study of human T cells and chemical hapten exposure. This clonotype appeared a few times. Each CDR3 protein gets one entry after TCRdb re-called the RACE reads with MiXCR. Among 75,000 to 95,000 distinct CDR3 sequences listed, about an eighth were seen once. This sample's time point: patch test 1, 2 weeks after DPC sensitization. Treatment given: therapeutic diphenylcyclopropenone sensitization with weekly scalp DPC. Trimming shortened V by 0 bases and J by 4 bases, and 4 bases separated the two germline ends. Germline V gene lookup returns CDR1 GTSNPN and CDR2 SVGIG (reference sequence). The CDR3 covers 11 residues.

The starting material was whole blood, obtained in connection with sensitization to the hapten diphenylcyclopropenone (DPC). V gene TRBV30 combines with J gene TRBJ2-7; D not resolved. The sequence derives from a woman aged 60-75 years with alopecia areata. Some clones in this sample may be carry-over from other donors' samples. CDR3 nucleotide sequence: TGTGCCTGGAGTGTAAGGTACGAGCAGTACTTC. It codes for CAWSVRYEQYF.